This T cell receptor beta chain emerged from a study of T cells after yellow fever vaccination. Whole-study context: SMART-Seq v4 Ultra Low Input prepared libraries from low-cell fractions. The study, taken as a whole, reports: Among all clonotypes, a small share was observed in both CD4 and CD8 compartments. The bulk population could contribute abundant contaminating clonotypes to FACS-sorted repertoires.

Universal primer sites and UMIs were introduced during 5'RACE template-switching synthesis of TCR cDNA. Using its own MiXCR run on the 5' RACE reads, TCRdb lists one record per CDR3 protein. The sample contains 100,000 to 150,000 distinct CDR3 sequences, 13% to 15% of which appear only once. The CDR3 contains 14 residues. Trimming removed 4 bases from V and 6 bases from J; junction bases left unmatched: 9. From germline, CDR1 is SEHNR and CDR2 FQNEAQ (reference sequence). A remark on this clonotype: What it binds is unknown.

The specimen comprised CD8+ T cells sorted from PBMCs, sampled 5 days after the yellow fever booster vaccination. The chain is built from TRBV7-9 and TRBJ2-7; 7 nucleotides align to TRBD1. The receptor was derived from a man aged 18 to 35 who received the YFV17D yellow fever vaccine. The CDR3 protein is CASSYTGANGEQYF. The CDR3 nucleotides read TGTGCCAGCAGCTACACAGGGGCGAACGGCGAGCAGTACTTC.